This T cell receptor (beta chain) is drawn from a study of blood T cell repertoires in COVID-19. The germline V gene encodes CDR1 LNHDA and CDR2 SQIVND (reference sequence). This CDR3 has 13 residues. V shed 1 base, J shed 10 bases, and the junction held 5 bases outside the gene matches. Generated by immunoSEQ multiplex PCR, the TCRdb table keeps only in-frame clones and is missing some. The sample has roughly 70,000 clones; more than 60% are singletons. This rearrangement joins TRBV19 to TRBJ1-1; 8 positions agree with TRBD1. Sequencing used peripheral blood. The receptor was isolated from a man aged 55 to 70 with acute or convalescent COVID-19. The CDR3 DNA is TGTGCCAGTAGTATAGGGGGTGACAGGGGAGCTTTCTTT. This codes for CASSIGGDRGAFF.